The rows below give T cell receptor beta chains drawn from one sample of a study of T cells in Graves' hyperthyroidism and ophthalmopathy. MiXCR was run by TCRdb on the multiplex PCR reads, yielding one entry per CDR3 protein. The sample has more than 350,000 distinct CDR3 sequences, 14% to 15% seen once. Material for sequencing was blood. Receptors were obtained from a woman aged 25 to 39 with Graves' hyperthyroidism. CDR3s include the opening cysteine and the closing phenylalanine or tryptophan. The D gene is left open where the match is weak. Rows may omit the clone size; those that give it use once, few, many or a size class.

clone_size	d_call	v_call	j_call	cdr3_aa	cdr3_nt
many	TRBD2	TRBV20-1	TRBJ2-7	CSAGGGLAGGTYEQYF	TGCAGTGCTGGGGGGGGACTAGCGGGAGGGACCTACGAGCAGTACTTC
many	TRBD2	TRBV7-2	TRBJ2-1	CASSLRRASGPTSSYNEQFF	TGTGCCAGCAGCTTAAGGAGGGCTAGCGGGCCGACCTCTTCCTACAATGAGCAGTTCTTC
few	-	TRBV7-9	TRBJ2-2	CASSTNWGNTGELFF	TGTGCCAGCAGCACCAACTGGGGGAACACCGGGGAGCTGTTTTTT
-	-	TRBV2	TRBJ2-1	CASSPGPNNEQFF	TGTGCCAGCAGCCCGGGCCCAAACAATGAGCAGTTCTTC
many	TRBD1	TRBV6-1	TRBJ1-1	CASSARGVGNTEAFF	TGTGCCAGCAGTGCCAGGGGGGTCGGCAACACTGAAGCTTTCTTT
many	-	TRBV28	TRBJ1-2	CASSPLLYGYTF	TGTGCCAGCAGTCCCCTACTCTATGGCTACACCTTC
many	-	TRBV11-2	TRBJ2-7	CASSLGGRAHGQYF	TGTGCCAGCAGCTTAGGGGGCAGAGCCCACGGGCAGTACTTC
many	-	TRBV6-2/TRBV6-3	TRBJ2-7	CASTERATYEQYF	TGTGCCAGCACAGAGCGGGCAACCTACGAGCAGTACTTC
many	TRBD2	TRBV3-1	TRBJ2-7	CASSQGGLAGGYEQYF	TGTGCCAGCAGCCAAGGGGGACTAGCGGGAGGCTACGAGCAGTACTTC
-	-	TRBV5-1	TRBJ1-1	CASSPWPGEMNTEAFF	TGCGCCAGCAGCCCGTGGCCGGGTGAGATGAACACTGAAGCTTTCTTT
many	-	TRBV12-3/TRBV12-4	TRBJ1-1	CASSLFSQSEAFF	TGTGCCAGCAGTTTATTTTCCCAGTCTGAAGCTTTCTTT
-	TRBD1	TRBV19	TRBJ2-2	CASQGQGTNTGELFF	TGTGCCAGCCAGGGACAGGGCACGAACACCGGGGAGCTGTTTTTT
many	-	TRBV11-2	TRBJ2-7	CASSLDRKAYEQYF	TGTGCCAGCAGCTTAGATCGGAAAGCCTACGAGCAGTACTTC
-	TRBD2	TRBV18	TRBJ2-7	CASSSRLAGSYEQYF	TGTGCCAGCTCATCTCGACTAGCGGGAAGCTACGAGCAGTACTTC
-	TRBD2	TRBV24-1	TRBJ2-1	CATSDSRAGGVLNEQFF	TGTGCCACCAGTGATTCCAGAGCGGGAGGGGTCCTCAATGAGCAGTTCTTC
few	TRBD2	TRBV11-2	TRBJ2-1	CASSLGAGVGNEQFF	TGTGCCAGCAGCTTAGGGGCGGGAGTTGGGAATGAGCAGTTCTTC
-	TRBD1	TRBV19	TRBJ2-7	CASTAGTGGHEQYF	TGTGCCAGTACCGCCGGGACAGGGGGCCACGAGCAGTACTTC
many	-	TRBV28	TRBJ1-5	CASSPPFGVRVQPQHF	TGTGCCAGCAGTCCCCCTTTCGGGGTTCGGGTTCAGCCCCAGCATTTT
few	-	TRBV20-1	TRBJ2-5	CSARQDFQETQYF	TGCAGTGCTAGGCAGGACTTCCAAGAGACCCAGTACTTC
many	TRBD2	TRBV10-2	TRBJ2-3	CASGELAGVSDTQYF	TGCGCCAGCGGCGAACTAGCGGGAGTGTCAGATACGCAGTATTTT
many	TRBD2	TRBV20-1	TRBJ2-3	CSALIPGLAGRRGTDTQYF	TGCAGTGCTTTAATACCGGGACTAGCGGGGAGGAGAGGCACAGATACGCAGTATTTT
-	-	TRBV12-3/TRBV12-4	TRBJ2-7	CASSAASSYEQYF	TGTGCCAGCAGTGCTGCGAGTTCCTACGAGCAGTACTTC
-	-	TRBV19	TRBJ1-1	CASRDGANTEAFF	TGTGCCAGCCGGGACGGAGCTAACACTGAAGCTTTCTTT
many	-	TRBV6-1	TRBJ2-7	CASSEVDLRDEQYF	TGTGCCAGCAGTGAAGTGGACCTACGGGACGAGCAGTACTTC
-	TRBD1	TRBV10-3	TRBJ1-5	CAISELWDSRTLDQPQHF	TGTGCCATCAGTGAGTTATGGGACAGCCGTACCCTGGATCAGCCCCAGCATTTT
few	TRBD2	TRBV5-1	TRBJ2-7	CASSSPRGAGVYEQYF	TGCGCCAGCAGCTCACCCAGGGGAGCGGGAGTTTACGAGCAGTACTTC
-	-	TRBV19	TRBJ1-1	CASTMKDFF	TGTGCCAGTACGATGAAGGATTTCTTT
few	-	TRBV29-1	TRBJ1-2	CSVVVEGLNYGYTF	TGCAGCGTTGTAGTGGAGGGCCTAAACTATGGCTACACCTTC
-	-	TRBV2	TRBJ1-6	CASSLQAYYNSPLHF	TGTGCCAGCAGTTTACAGGCCTACTATAATTCACCCCTCCACTTT